This T cell receptor (beta chain) appears in the sequencing data of a study of OX40 agonist ivuxolimab in advanced cancers. As regards this clone: The target antigen is unknown.

The CDR3 covers 15 residues. Trimming removed 0 bases from V and 5 bases from J, with 14 bases in between. Germline V gene lookup returns CDR1 SGHNT and CDR2 YYREEE (reference sequence). General observations from the study: Averaging showed that CD8+ T cells had more expanded clones than CD4+ did.

Using immunoSEQ multiplex PCR, the repertoire was profiled, and TCRdb retains in-frame clones only, with some absent. The table records under 70,000 clones, around 85% of them present only once. This receptor was identified in an adult with an advanced solid tumor such as melanoma, head and neck, liver or kidney cancer. This chain joins TRBV5-4 and TRBJ2-5; D is tentatively TRBD1 or TRBD2 (5 bases each). The sequencing used CD4+ or CD8+ T cells sorted from blood, collected in a trial of the OX40 agonist ivuxolimab. CDR3 in amino acids: CASSLDQGRGETQYF. The CDR3 DNA sequence: TGTGCCAGCAGCTTGGACCAGGGTCGAGGGGAGACCCAGTACTTC.